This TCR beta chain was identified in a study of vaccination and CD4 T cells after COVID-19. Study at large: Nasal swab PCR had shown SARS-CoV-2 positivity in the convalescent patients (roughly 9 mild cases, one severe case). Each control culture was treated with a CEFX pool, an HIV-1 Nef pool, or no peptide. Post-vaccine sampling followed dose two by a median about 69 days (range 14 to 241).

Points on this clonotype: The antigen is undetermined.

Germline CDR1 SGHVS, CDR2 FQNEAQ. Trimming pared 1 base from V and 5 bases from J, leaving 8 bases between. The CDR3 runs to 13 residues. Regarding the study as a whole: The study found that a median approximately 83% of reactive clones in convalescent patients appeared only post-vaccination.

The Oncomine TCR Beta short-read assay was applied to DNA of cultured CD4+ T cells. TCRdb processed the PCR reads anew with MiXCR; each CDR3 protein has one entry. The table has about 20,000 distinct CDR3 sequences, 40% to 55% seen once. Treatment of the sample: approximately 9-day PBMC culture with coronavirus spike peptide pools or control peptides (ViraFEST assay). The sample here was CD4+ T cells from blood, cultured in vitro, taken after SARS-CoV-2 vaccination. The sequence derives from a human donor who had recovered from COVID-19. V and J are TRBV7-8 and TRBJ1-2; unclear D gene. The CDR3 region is CASSLEQLYGYTF. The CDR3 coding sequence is TGTGCCAGCAGCTTAGAACAGCTATATGGCTACACCTTC.